The source of this TCR beta chain is a study of blood T cells in healthy people across ages (dated by TCRdb to the mid-2010s). A note on the overall study: In model experiments, roughly one uniquely barcoded TCR beta cDNA molecule per two T cells was captured by template switching. Using deep sequencing normalized with unique cDNA molecular identifiers, the study measured how TCR beta repertoire diversity changes with age. Donors were grouped into four age groups: young (average roughly 15 years), middle-aged (around 39), aged (around 66) and long-lived (around 80). Using the same blood draw, the study looked at two additional independent replicas of 1 million unique cDNA reads for two donors, one aged 18 to 29 and the other aged 80 or older.

The library was produced with 5' RACE. TCRdb lists the instrument as Illumina HiSeq 2500. A second PCR of 7 to 11 cycles was performed with a sample-barcoded 5' primer and a J-beta primer mix. A template-switch 5' adaptor carrying 12 random nucleotides introduced a unique molecular identifier onto each TCR beta cDNA molecule. Each sample yielded at least 2.5 million CDR3-containing paired-end reads. First-strand cDNA was synthesized from all RNA with the Mint cDNA synthesis kit, primed by a TRBC-specific oligonucleotide. Following uracil-DNA glycosylase treatment, a first 18-cycle PCR with universal primers M1SS and BC2_uni_R was performed on all cDNA. The study's processing was this. Normalization of each sample was performed by random selection of 1 million high-quality reads, each carrying a distinct molecular identifier. Instead of being binned into consensus sequences, reads that shared molecular identifiers were thrown out. MiTCR, run with a Q25 quality threshold and the strictest error-elimination algorithm, handled CDR3 identification, clonotype clustering and error correction. A nonparametric unseen species model using Euler transformation provided a lower-bound estimate of total TCR beta diversity. The raw public reads went through TCRdb reprocessing: fastp at Q25, MiXCR clone calling, in-frame beta chains kept. Rows are combined by CDR3 protein, so each entry shows the most common genes and DNA. The authors' filters were not applied to this entry. The sample includes some 850,000 distinct CDR3 sequences, with roughly 25% observed a single time. 3% of the sample lies in the top ten.

The 40 or so donors, aged about 6 to 95 years, were systemically healthy Caucasian individuals from Russia. Ten milliliters of peripheral blood were drawn from each donor into EDTA-treated Vacutainer tubes. Ficoll-Paque density-gradient centrifugation was used to isolate PBMCs, with at least 7 million per sample. Total RNA, at least 6 micrograms per sample, was extracted from PBMCs with Trizol reagent. For every donor, flow cytometry on a PBMC aliquot measured the percentage of naive CD45RAhigh/CD27high T cells. CDR1 and CDR2 were assigned from the germline V gene (reference sequence) as LNHDA and SQIVND. The CDR3 runs 16 residues from the cysteine to the phenylalanine. Just the 48-base CDR3 DNA is kept, in frame starting at base 1. The germline V end is reduced by 5 bases and the J end by 4 bases; junction bases left unmatched: 9. Here is what the overall study found, with its caveats: Because the CMV infection status of the donors was unknown, age-related changes in expanded clonotypes may potentially have been confounded. There was a strong correlation between observed TCR beta diversity and the percentage of naive T cells measured by flow cytometry. Conclusive comparison of naive and antigen-experienced compartments was prevented by the profiling of bulk unsorted PBMCs. Estimates of total diversity based on one million sequenced T cells were regarded as lower bounds and as underestimates. The long-lived group showed more naive CD4+ T cells, fewer expanded clones and increased TCR diversity than the aged group, suggesting age selection. As age increased, observed TCR beta diversity per million T cells dropped in a roughly linear way, and a significant reduction was already evident by age about 40.

A remark on this clonotype: Its cognate antigen has yet to be identified. No base-level quality is on record; no much larger clone is a single base apart.

In addition, the sample was reused for a study of T cells of mothers and their children. Per that second paper: The donors were nine systemically healthy Caucasian individuals, made up of three mothers and their six children. cDNA synthesis used all of the extracted RNA, with 1.5 ug of RNA in each 15 ul reaction. In the second PCR, the M1S primer added sample barcodes and 2-4 random nucleotides. Over 10 million TCR beta CDR3 reads came from each mother, compared with several million reads from each child. In both related and unrelated pairs, thymic selection shapes the output of TCR recombination in a similar way, with inherited differences having only a minor effect. Normalized repertoire overlap was always slightly but never significantly higher in related than unrelated mother-child pairs. No persistent microchimeric T cell clones were detected, at a sensitivity of roughly 99 clones per million clonotypes. To look for features that set related mother-child pairs apart from unrelated individuals, the researchers ran deep NGS to compare the TCR beta repertoires of mothers and children. On average, the children were around 11 +/- 4 years old, while the mothers were about 37 +/- 4 years old. After adapter ligation with NEBNext reagents, the libraries were sequenced on Illumina HiSeq 2000 with 100+100 nt paired-end reads. To prevent cross-contamination, the mother and child libraries were prepared a month apart and were sequenced in separate runs. For each donor, between about 500,000 and 2,100,000 distinct TCR beta clonotypes were identified. Naive TCR beta clonotypes were estimated from low-frequency clonotypes matched to each donor's FACS-determined naive share, without sorting.

The sample taken for sequencing was blood. The chain employs TRBV19 and TRBJ2-3; 10 of the junction bases match TRBD1. The source is a boy younger than 18 in good health. For the CDR3, the sequence is CASSPRDRGFADTQYF. The sequenced DNA: TGTGCCAGTAGTCCCCGGGACAGGGGATTTGCAGATACGCAGTATTTT.